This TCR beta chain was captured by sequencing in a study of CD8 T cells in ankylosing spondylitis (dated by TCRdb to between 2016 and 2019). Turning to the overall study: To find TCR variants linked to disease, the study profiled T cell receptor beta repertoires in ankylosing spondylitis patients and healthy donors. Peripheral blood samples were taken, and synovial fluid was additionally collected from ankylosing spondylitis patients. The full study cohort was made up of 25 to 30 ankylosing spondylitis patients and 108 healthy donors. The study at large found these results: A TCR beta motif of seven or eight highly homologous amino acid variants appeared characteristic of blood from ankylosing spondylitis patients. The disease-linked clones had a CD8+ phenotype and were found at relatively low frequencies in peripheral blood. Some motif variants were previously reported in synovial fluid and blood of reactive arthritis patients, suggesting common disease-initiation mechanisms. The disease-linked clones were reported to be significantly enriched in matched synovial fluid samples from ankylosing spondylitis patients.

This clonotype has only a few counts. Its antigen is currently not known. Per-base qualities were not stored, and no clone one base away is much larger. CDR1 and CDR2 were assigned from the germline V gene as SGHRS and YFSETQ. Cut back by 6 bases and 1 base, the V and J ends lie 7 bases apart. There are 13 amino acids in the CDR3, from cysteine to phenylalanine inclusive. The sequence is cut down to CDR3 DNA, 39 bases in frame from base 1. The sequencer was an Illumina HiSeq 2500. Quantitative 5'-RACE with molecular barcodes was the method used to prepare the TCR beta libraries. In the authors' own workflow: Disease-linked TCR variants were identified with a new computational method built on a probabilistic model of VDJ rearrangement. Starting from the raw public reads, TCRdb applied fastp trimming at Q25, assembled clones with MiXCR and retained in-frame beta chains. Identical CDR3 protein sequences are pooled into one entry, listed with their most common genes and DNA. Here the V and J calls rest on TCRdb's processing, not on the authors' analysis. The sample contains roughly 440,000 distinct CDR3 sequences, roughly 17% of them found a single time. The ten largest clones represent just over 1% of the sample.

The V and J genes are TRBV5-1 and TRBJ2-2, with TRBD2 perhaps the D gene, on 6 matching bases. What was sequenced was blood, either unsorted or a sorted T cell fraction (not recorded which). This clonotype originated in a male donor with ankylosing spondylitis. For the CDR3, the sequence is CASMRENTGELFF. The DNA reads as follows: TGCGCCAGCATGCGGGAGAACACCGGGGAGCTGTTTTTT.